This TCR beta chain was identified during a study of CD8 T cells in ankylosing spondylitis. Findings and limits, study-wide: Disease-associated clonotypes exhibited CD8+ identity and were relatively infrequent in peripheral blood. Significantly higher representation of disease-linked clones was reported for matched ankylosing spondylitis synovial fluid. Prior literature has documented some motif variants in synovial fluid and blood from reactive arthritis. Seven to nine highly homologous variants made up a TCR beta motif that seemed to typify ankylosing spondylitis blood.

Preparation of TCR beta libraries was done by quantitative 5'-RACE with molecular barcodes. TCRdb called the 5' RACE reads again in MiXCR, with one record for every CDR3 protein. The sample comprises over 600,000 distinct CDR3 sequences, under 20% of which are singletons, and around 19% rests with the top ten. This clonotype was counted a few times. What it recognizes is unknown. CDR3 length: 13 residues. Germline lookup yields CDR1 LGHDT and CDR2 YNNKEL (reference sequence). Trimming pared 5 bases from V and 6 bases from J, leaving 10 bases between. The sequenced sample consisted of blood, either unsorted or a sorted T cell fraction (not recorded which). This chain uses TRBV3-1 with TRBJ2-2; D gene uncertain. The sequence derives from a male donor with ankylosing spondylitis. The DNA of the CDR3 is TGTGCCAGCAGCTACGGGCAAGCCGGGGAGCTGTTTTTT. This sequence encodes CASSYGQAGELFF. The whole variable domain, filled in from reference TRBV3-1 and TRBJ2-2, reads DTAVSQTPKYLVTQMGNDKSIKCEQNLGHDTMYWYKQDSKKFLKIMFSYNNKELIINETVPNRFSPKSPDKAHLNLHINSLELGDSAVYFCASSYGQAGELFFGEGSRLTVL.